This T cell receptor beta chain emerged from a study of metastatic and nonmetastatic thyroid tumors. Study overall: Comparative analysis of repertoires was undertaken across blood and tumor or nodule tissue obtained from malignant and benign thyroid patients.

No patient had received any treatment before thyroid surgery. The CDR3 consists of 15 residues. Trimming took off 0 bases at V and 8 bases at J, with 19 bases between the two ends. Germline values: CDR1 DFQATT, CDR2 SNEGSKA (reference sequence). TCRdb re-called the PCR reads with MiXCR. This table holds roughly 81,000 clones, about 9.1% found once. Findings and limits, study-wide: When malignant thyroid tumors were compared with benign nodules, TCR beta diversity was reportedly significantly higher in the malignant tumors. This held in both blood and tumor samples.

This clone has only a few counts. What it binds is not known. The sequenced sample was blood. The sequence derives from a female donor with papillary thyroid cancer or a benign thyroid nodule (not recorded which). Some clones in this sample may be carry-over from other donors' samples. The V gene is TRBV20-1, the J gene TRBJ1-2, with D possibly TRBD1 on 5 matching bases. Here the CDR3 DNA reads TGCAGTGCTAGAGATGAGAGGCAGGGAAGCCCCGGCTACACCTTC. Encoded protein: CSARDERQGSPGYTF.